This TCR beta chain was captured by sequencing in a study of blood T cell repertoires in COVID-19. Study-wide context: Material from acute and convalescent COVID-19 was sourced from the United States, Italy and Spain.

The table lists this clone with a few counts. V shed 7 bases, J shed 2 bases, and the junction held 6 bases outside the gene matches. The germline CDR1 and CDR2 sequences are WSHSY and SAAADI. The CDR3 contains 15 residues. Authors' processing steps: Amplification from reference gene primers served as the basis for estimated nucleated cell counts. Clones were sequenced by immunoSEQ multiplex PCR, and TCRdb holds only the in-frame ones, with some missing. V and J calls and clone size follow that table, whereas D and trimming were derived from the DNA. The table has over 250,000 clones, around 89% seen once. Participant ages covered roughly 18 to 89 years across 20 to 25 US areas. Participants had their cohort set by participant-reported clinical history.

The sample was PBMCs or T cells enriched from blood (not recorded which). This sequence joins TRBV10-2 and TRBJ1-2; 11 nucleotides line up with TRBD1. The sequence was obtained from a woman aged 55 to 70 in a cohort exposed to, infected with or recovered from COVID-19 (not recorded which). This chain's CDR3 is CASNPGQGANYGYTF. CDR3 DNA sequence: TGCGCCAGCAACCCCGGACAGGGGGCAAACTATGGCTACACCTTC.